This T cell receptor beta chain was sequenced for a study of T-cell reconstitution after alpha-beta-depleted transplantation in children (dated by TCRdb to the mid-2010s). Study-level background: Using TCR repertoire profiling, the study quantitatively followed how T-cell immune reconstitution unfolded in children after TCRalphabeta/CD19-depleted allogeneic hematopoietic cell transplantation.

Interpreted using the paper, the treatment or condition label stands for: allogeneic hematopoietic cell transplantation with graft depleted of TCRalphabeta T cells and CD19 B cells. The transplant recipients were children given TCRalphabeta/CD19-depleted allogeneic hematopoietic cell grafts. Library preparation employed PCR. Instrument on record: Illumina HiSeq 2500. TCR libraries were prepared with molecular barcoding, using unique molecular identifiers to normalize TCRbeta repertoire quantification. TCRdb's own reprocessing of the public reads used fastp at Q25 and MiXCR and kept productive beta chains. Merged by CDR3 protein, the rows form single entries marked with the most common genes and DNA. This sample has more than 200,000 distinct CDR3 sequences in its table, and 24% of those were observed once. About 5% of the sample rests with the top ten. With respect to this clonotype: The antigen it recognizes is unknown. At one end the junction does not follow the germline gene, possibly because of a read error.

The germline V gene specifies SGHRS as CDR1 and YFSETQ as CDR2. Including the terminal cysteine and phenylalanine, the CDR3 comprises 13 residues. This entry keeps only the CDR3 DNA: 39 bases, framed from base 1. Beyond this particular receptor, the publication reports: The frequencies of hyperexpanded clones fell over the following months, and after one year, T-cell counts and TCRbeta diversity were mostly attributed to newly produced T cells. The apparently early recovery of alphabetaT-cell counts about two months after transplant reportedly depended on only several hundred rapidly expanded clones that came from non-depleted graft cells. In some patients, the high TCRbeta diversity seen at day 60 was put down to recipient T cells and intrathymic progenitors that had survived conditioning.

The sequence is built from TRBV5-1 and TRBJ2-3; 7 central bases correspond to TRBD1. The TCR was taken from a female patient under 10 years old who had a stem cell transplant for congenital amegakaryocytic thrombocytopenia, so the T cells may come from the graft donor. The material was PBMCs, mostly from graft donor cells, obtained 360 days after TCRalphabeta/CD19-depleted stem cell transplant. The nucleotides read TGCGCCAGCAGCTCTCCGGCACACGGGACAGTCCATTTT. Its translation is CASSSPAHGTVHF.